This is a list of T cell receptor beta chains from one sample in a study of T-cell memory formation after mild COVID-19. TCRdb reprocessed the 5' RACE reads with MiXCR, giving one entry per CDR3 protein. The data show approximately 560,000 distinct CDR3 sequences, roughly a sixth seen once. The sequencing sample was made of PBMCs or a T cell subset sorted from them (not recorded which). Receptors were obtained from an adult woman who had mild COVID-19 (a few samples of this study predate the infection). Cell type and time point are not known. CDR3s leave out the opening cysteine and the closing phenylalanine or tryptophan. The D gene is left open where the match is weak.

v_call d_call cdr3_aa
TRBV9 . ASSVGKEKRSIYGYT
TRBV29-1 TRBD1 SVRTGGVFGELF
TRBV10-3 TRBD2 AIGTSGPYNEQF
TRBV12-3/TRBV12-4 . ASRWVGSYNEQF
TRBV25-1 TRBD1 ASSDLGDRGYGYT
TRBV21-1 . ASRQGDVTDTQY
TRBV10-3 . AISGWGDSYEQY
TRBV11-1 TRBD2 ASSLALAGSRRYNEQF
TRBV12-3/TRBV12-4 . ASSPRLEGRETQY
TRBV29-1 . SVGTAVGGELF
TRBV24-1 TRBD1 ATSAPGQGAETQY
TRBV5-1 . ASSETNTEAF
TRBV7-9 . ASSQQGNTIY
TRBV21-1 . ASSKGQPFTGELF
TRBV4-1 . ASSHGTGGRETQY
TRBV6-1 . ASRPGPSQAGELF
TRBV9 TRBD2 ASSVSPGRDEQY
TRBV5-1 TRBD1 ASSPRDRDPDTQY
TRBV9 . ASSVGDGDEQY
TRBV5-1 TRBD1 ASSSTGGVTDTQY
TRBV6-6 . ASGRDHSEAF
TRBV7-9 TRBD1 ASSKSTGVNTEAF
TRBV7-2 . ASSLDWGGDEQF
TRBV12-3/TRBV12-4 . ASSLEVSDYGYT
TRBV2 . ASSESMMKGVRYGYT
TRBV4-1 . ASSQDSGTSYEQY
TRBV6-5 . ASSYWSGSGYT
TRBV6-1 TRBD2 ASSEFGGGAWEQY
TRBV4-1 TRBD1 ASSQELTGALSYEQY